What follows describes a single T cell receptor beta chain. This CDR3 has 14 amino acids. The germline gives CDR1 SGHAT, CDR2 FQNNGV. Trimming cost V 5 bases and J 10 bases, with 20 bases left between them. The data stem from a study of cytomegalovirus exposure and HLA in healthy donors. Vbeta (60) and Jbeta (13) primers were used in the PCR. Repertoires were generated with immunoSEQ multiplex PCR, while TCRdb's copy carries only in-frame clones and drops some. This table has under 100,000 clones, approximately 80% appearing once. Material: PBMCs. The TCR sequence derives from a man in his forties or fifties in good health and CMV-seronegative. J is TRBJ1-2 and V is TRBV11-2, with D possibly matching TRBD1 (5 bases). The CDR3 bases are TGTGCCAGCAGCCAAAGTGGGGGGGGTGGGTTCTACACCTTC. It codes for CASSQSGGGGFYTF.